This TCR beta chain was sequenced for a study of OX40 agonist ivuxolimab in advanced cancers. Across the study: Patients were infused with ivuxolimab every 2 weeks at 0.01 to 10 mg/kg.

The J segment lost 3 bases and the V segment lost 0 bases, leaving 5 bases of the junction unmatched. The CDR3 has 16 amino acids. Germline loops: CDR1 MNHNS, CDR2 SASEGT. In the case of this clone: Its specificity is unknown.

Clones were sequenced by immunoSEQ multiplex PCR, and TCRdb holds only the in-frame ones, with some missing. The data show some 86,000 clones, 80% to 95% seen once. Whole-study results and caveats: Clonal expansion among partial responders at 0.1-3.0 mg/kg ranked near the lowest.

Sampling of blood occurred at baseline, cycle 4 day 1, and cycle 7 day 1. The rearrangement uses TRBV6-1 and TRBJ2-5; 9 bases align to TRBD1. This sample comprised CD4+ or CD8+ T cells sorted from blood, obtained in a trial of the OX40 agonist ivuxolimab. The sequence derives from an adult with an advanced solid tumor such as melanoma, head and neck, liver or kidney cancer. CDR3 sequence: CASSEAPGTGKETQYF. In nucleotides, the CDR3 is TGTGCCAGCAGTGAAGCACCCGGGACAGGGAAAGAGACCCAGTACTTC.